This paragraph reports one TCR beta chain. Its antigen is unidentified. The J segment lost 1 base and the V segment lost 1 base, leaving 9 bases of the junction unmatched. CDR1 and CDR2 (germline): MNHEY, SMNVEV (reference sequence). The CDR3 loop spans 19 amino acids. The source of the sample is a study of cytomegalovirus exposure and HLA in healthy donors. Study results and limitations: Three chains linked to CMV were shown in vitro to be specific for CMV antigens.

Primers included in the PCR were 60 Vbeta and 13 Jbeta primers. Original handling: A follow-up analysis tallied around 76 million unique TCR beta chains, some 9.9 million shared. Clones were sequenced by immunoSEQ multiplex PCR, and TCRdb holds only the in-frame ones, with some missing. V, J and clone size derive from that table, while D and trimming were established from the DNA sequence. In the table there are approximately 75,000 clones, 50% to 80% of which are singletons. This chain joins TRBV27 and TRBJ2-5; 13 bases agree with TRBD2. Source material: PBMCs. The clonotype was recovered from a man aged 40-50 years in good health and CMV-seropositive. The CDR3 DNA reads as TGTGCCAGCAGTTTATACGCACTGACTAGCGGGGGGACCCAAGAGACCCAGTACTTC. It yields the protein CASSLYALTSGGTQETQYF.